The 7 T cell receptor beta chains presented below share a single source sample, sequenced in a study of CD8+CD57+ T cells in acquired aplastic anemia. The study profiled TCR beta VDJ and CDR3 using genomic DNA as template. MiXCR, run by TCRdb on the reads, gives a single entry per CDR3 protein. The repertoire holds hundreds of thousands of distinct CDR3 sequences, with roughly 34% as singletons. Sequencing was done on patients that had shown CD8+CD57+ cell expansion by flow cytometry. The specimen sequenced was sorted CD4+, CD8+, or CD8+CD57+ T cells (not recorded which) from PBMCs. Source of these receptors: a human donor with aplastic anemia.

The table lists this clonotype with many counts. This chain uses TRBV2 with TRBJ2-7; 9 bases line up with TRBD1. This CDR3 contains 14 residues. Trimming at V came to 4 bases and at J to 5 bases, leaving 6 bases not matched to a gene. CDR1 SNHLY and CDR2 FYNNEI come from the germline V gene. The CDR3 nucleotides are TGTGCCAGCAGTGCCCAGGGACAGGGAGACGAGCAGTACTTC. Residues: CASSAQGQGDEQYF.

There are a few counts of this clonotype. J is TRBJ1-2 and V is TRBV24-1, with 8 nucleotides matching TRBD1. Germline V gene lookup returns CDR1 KGHDR and CDR2 SFDVKD. The CDR3 covers 13 residues. The V segment lost 5 bases and the J segment 8 bases; nucleotides outside the gene matches: 6. The CDR3 loop is CATSGQGARGYTF. CDR3 coding DNA: TGTGCCACCAGTGGCCAGGGGGCGCGAGGCTACACCTTC.

This clonotype was counted ten times or more. The V and J genes are TRBV11-1 and TRBJ2-7, with TRBD1 identical over 7 bases. Trimming removed 1 base from V and 5 bases from J; junction bases left unmatched: 5. This CDR3 spans 14 amino acids. Germline V gene sequence: CDR1 SGHAT, CDR2 FQDESV (reference sequence). CDR3 sequence reads: CASSLDGQVNEQYF. CDR3 coding DNA: TGTGCCAGCAGCTTAGACGGACAGGTGAACGAGCAGTACTTC.

The V call is TRBV7-3, the J call TRBJ2-1; 9 nucleotides align to TRBD1. J was trimmed by 8 bases and V by 2 bases; bases with no gene match: 7. CDR1 and CDR2 (germline): SGHTA, FQGTGA. There are 15 residues in the CDR3. CDR3 amino acids: CASSLGDREIDEQFF. The CDR3 region has the DNA TGTGCCAGCAGCTTAGGGGACAGGGAGATCGATGAGCAGTTCTTC.

The V gene is TRBV28, the J gene TRBJ2-7; the match to TRBD1 covers 7 bases. V lost 1 base to trimming and J lost 0 bases; unmatched junction nucleotides: 3. The CDR3 runs 15 residues. Germline CDR1 and CDR2: MDHEN and SYDVKM. This CDR3 reads CASSLLGGASYEQYF. The CDR3 coding sequence is TGTGCCAGCAGTTTATTAGGGGGCGCCTCCTACGAGCAGTACTTC.

Points on this clonotype: The CDR3 end shows no conserved phenylalanine or tryptophan, and so a read error is likely. The chain recombines TRBV24-1 with TRBJ2-3, with D unresolved. The CDR3 has 12 residues. Germline CDR1 and CDR2: KGHDR and SFDVKD. The CDR3 region is CAASDLTDTQYS. As DNA, the CDR3 is TGTGCCGCCAGTGACTTAACAGATACGCAGTATTCT.

This clonotype was recorded at least ten times. The CDR3 loop reads CSARIGQGRIYGYTF. CDR3 DNA: TGCAGTGCTAGAATAGGACAGGGGAGAATTTATGGCTACACCTTC. The V call is TRBV20-1, the J call TRBJ1-2; 9 bases agree with TRBD1. Germline CDR1 DFQATT, CDR2 SNEGSKA (reference sequence). The CDR3 totals 15 residues. With V trimmed by 2 bases and J by 5 bases, 9 bases remained unmatched.